The present T cell receptor (beta chain) was sequenced within a study of cytomegalovirus exposure and HLA in healthy donors (dated by TCRdb to 2016 to 2017). With respect to the entire study: In an earlier analysis of 450 to 750 of the donors, 250 to 300 Gb of sequence data and 100 million or so unique TCR beta sequences from roughly 200 million T cells were reported. An early release that covered fewer than 800 HLA-typed donors contained approximately 300 gigabases of sequencing data and around 85 million unique TCR sequences. Among the roughly 390 genotyped donors, around 81% belonged to the genetic ancestry cluster associated with self-reported Caucasian donors. The study aimed to test whether signatures of past pathogen exposure could be identified by cataloging public T cell receptors. Using immunosequencing, the study profiled T cell repertoires from about 620 subjects and related those repertoires to cytomegalovirus serostatus. Besides the first cohort of 666 subjects, a separate validation cohort made up of some 110 different subjects was used. To predict cytomegalovirus infection status, the study brought together high-throughput TCR immunosequencing, statistical association of individual TCRs with disease status, and machine learning. A later analysis re-examined previously published TCR beta repertoires from more than 600 donors and added high-resolution HLA genotyping to investigate patterns of TCR occurrence. Rather than using new phenotypic data, the later analysis identified candidate immune exposures from TCR beta sequences and from how often those sequences occurred across donors. In an earlier analysis of roughly 580 of the donors, high-throughput TCR beta sequencing was used to judge whether each TCR beta V gene segment behaved as functional or pseudogenic. Donor age, sex, ethnicity and CMV serostatus were compiled together with the repertoire data. A later genetic analysis took genome-wide SNP genotypes for about 55% of the 666 donors and used that subset as a discovery cohort. Every repertoire in the discovery cohort had been generated on one and the same sequencing platform. Class I and class II HLA loci were covered by the typing at four-digit resolution. The number of donors typed differed by locus, with 629-630 for A, B, C, DRB1 and DQB1, roughly 520 for DQA1, under 610 for DPA1, and 472 for DPB1. Roughly five DR-DQ haplotypes were handled as single units for association and clustering, since linkage in the cohort was strong. Across about 370 genotyped donors of the cohort, an average of about 240,000 unique TCR beta nucleotide sequences per donor were sequenced, and roughly 20% of those sequences were non-productive. Study-wide findings and limitations: When HLA alleles, especially DR and DQ, strongly co-occurred, TCR associations were difficult to assign to individual alleles. An earlier analysis of approximately 500 of the donors showed that most TCR beta V segments appeared in productive rearrangements either about 87% or about 30% of the time, which broadly matched IMGT annotations. The classifier was reported to diagnose cytomegalovirus status with high specificity and sensitivity in both the original cohort and the validation cohort. In a later analysis, most CMV-associated TCR beta chains were found to appear HLA-restricted, with HLA associations seemingly driven largely by CMV exposure. In a later analysis, HLA-associated TCR beta chains showed more clonal expansion and lower generation probabilities than non-associated chains that were equally common. Because the 87-base-pair reads could not distinguish some IMGT-functional V segments, including TRBV6-2 and TRBV6-3, those segments were excluded. Correlated functional status among segregating V segments might reflect linkage disequilibrium, but an unknown experimental factor could not be ruled out. The cohort was sequenced for TCR beta chains only, and without alpha or paired-chain data the features that could be detected were limited. Because counts were too low, roughly 18 rarely observed V segments, including chromosome 9 orphons, were left out of the earlier analysis of about 500 of the donors. The authors suggested that the approach could potentially be generalized to other disease states and immunological phenotypes. Specific HLA alleles were associated with 15,000 to 20,000 TCR beta sequences at a false discovery rate of 0.05 in a later analysis. In a later analysis, the rate of TCR association differed among HLA loci, with DRB1 alleles having the most associated TCRs and HLA-C alleles having the fewest. Immune exposure information for the cohort was limited to CMV serostatus. A total of 150 or so TCR beta chains were listed by the study as associated with cytomegalovirus. A cluster of highly shared sequence variants was judged likely to be a technical artifact of the sequencing pipeline. HLA typing was unavailable for some donors at each locus, so association tests used only the typed subset. V-gene and J-gene trimming of TCR beta chains was associated with a missense DCLRE1C variant in a later genetic analysis, and the association was replicated in an independent cohort. Presence/absence analyses assumed roughly uniform sequencing depth across donors, an assumption that may not hold. A further reported finding was that TCR beta sequences accurately predicted the HLA-A and HLA-B alleles for most subjects in the first cohort. In vitro tests confirmed that a few of the cytomegalovirus-associated TCR beta chains recognize cytomegalovirus antigens. Compared with the approximately 700-donor mean, donors in an Asian-associated ancestry cluster had fewer N-insertions in productive TCRs, according to a later genetic analysis. Across donors, most TCR sequences were observed very rarely, whereas some public TCRs were present in many individuals. According to a later analysis, parvovirus B19, influenza, CMV and Epstein-Barr virus appeared linked to several top co-occurrence clusters.

In total, more than 500 healthy bone marrow donors made up the cohort. At the time of sampling, every cohort member was nominally healthy, though immune exposures that went unrecorded were likely present. The donor was CMV seronegative and belonged to the group of around 400 seronegative cohort members. A peripheral blood sample was collected from each donor, and TCR beta sequencing was performed on peripheral blood mononuclear cells. Genomic DNA was extracted from the blood cell samples with the Qiagen DNeasy Blood Extraction Kit. Points on this clone: What this receptor recognizes is not known. No clone much larger than this one lies a single base away; base qualities are absent.

The trim is 4 bases for V and 5 bases for J, with a gap of 13 bases between the germline ends. From the cysteine through the phenylalanine, the CDR3 covers 13 amino acids. Only CDR3 DNA is held: 39 bases, read in frame from base 1. Looking up the germline V gene yields CDR1 SGHDT and CDR2 YYEEEE. Libraries came from the immunoSEQ multiplex PCR assay. For the multiplex PCR, a mixture combining 60 forward primers for TCR Vbeta segments and 13 reverse primers for TCR Jbeta segments was used. A multiplex PCR assay on genomic DNA amplified the CDR3 region of rearranged TCR beta genes. The Illumina HiSeq System was used to sequence the amplified TCR beta libraries as 87-base-pair reads. The authors processed their data as follows. Across the 500 to 750 repertoires, a later analysis counted 75 million to 90 million unique TCR beta chains, some 11 million of which were shared by at least two donors. Raw reads were error-corrected and collapsed into unique sequences with a nearest-neighbor algorithm that merged closely related sequences to remove PCR and sequencing errors. CDR3 sequences were aligned to IMGT reference sequences to assign V, D and J gene segments. For a sequence to be retained, a match of at least six nucleotides to both a V gene segment and a J gene segment was required. Rearrangements were called productive when the CDR3 lacked stop codons and stayed in frame with V and J; all others were non-productive. Following IMGT convention, CDR3 was defined as the stretch from the second conserved V-encoded cysteine up to the conserved J-encoded phenylalanine. In an earlier analysis of approximately 500 of the donors, sequences lacking an unambiguous match to a single V gene segment were excluded. An earlier analysis of almost 600 of the donors classified V segments as functional when productive rearrangements were above 56.7% and as segregating when the standard deviation between donors was above 5%. A statistical classification framework was built to diagnose cytomegalovirus status from the catalog of TCR beta chain sequences. In a later analysis, V and J genes were assigned by comparing TCR nucleotide sequences against IMGT/GENE-DB human TR gene sequences. A later analysis assigned CDR3 sequences and most-parsimonious VDJ recombination scenarios with the TCRdist pipeline. A later analysis defined each TCR beta chain by its CDR3 amino acid sequence plus V-gene family, and excluded reads lacking a unique V-gene family. In a later analysis, approximately 640 highly shared, low-generation-probability nucleotide sequences were removed to address suspected cross-contamination and a sequencing artifact. In a later analysis, a clonal expansion index for each public chain was calculated from normalized within-repertoire ranks of inferred template counts. In a later analysis, generation probabilities were computed using a VDJ recombination model fitted to out-of-frame rearrangements, and the results were checked against IGoR. A later analysis scored TCR-TCR, TCR-HLA and TCR-CMV co-occurrence with hypergeometric tests, applying a repertoire-size bias correction to TCR pairs. In a later analysis, false discovery rates were estimated by permuting HLA or CMV assignments 20 times. In a later analysis, co-occurring TCRs were grouped using DBSCAN, with TCRdist sequence similarity added in when clustering inside HLA-allele-positive subsets. Repertoires with fewer than 30,000 or more than 120,000 public chains were left out of co-occurrence clustering, as were about 5 repertoires with anomalous nucleotide sharing. As stored in TCRdb, this immuneACCESS dataset retains in-frame rearrangements with V and J assigned. A fraction of the clones does not appear; measured against another copy, unresolved V genes explain less than half of the discrepancy, and the remainder lacks a known reason. V and J calls and clone size are given by that table; D and trimming were obtained from the DNA. Within this sample are 150,000 to 200,000 clones, with over 60% of them counted one time only. 1.5% to 2% of the sample is taken by the ten largest.

This sequence was found in a woman aged 25 to 39 in good health and CMV-seronegative. In this chain, TRBV5-6 is recombined with TRBJ2-7; a tentative D call is TRBD1 (6 bases match). Sequences were obtained from PBMCs. CDR3 reads: CASSLGQRHEQYF. The bases are TGTGCCAGCAGCCTTGGACAGCGCCACGAGCAGTACTTC.